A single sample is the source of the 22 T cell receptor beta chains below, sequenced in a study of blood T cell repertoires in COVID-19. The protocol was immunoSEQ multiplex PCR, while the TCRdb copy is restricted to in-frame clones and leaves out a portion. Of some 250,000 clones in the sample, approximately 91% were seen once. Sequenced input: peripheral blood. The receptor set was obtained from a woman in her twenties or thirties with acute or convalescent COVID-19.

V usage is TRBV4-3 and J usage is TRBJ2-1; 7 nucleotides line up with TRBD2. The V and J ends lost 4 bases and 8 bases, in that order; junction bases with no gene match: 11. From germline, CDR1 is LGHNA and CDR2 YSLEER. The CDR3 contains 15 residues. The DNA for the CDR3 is TGCGCCAGCAGCCTTTCGGGGATAGCGGGCTATGAGCAGTTCTTC. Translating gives CASSLSGIAGYEQFF.

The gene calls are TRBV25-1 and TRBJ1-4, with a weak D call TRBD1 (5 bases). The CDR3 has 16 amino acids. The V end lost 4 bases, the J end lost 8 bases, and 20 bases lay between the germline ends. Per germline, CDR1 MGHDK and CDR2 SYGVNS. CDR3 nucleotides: TGTGCCAGCAGTGTGGGCCCGACAGTCCTGCGGGAAAAACTGTTTTTT. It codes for CASSVGPTVLREKLFF.

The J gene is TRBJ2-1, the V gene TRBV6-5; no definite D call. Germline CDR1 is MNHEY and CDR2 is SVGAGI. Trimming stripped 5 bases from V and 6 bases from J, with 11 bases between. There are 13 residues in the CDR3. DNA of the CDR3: TGTGCCAGCAGTCTTTCGGTGCCCAATGAGCAGTTCTTC. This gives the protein CASSLSVPNEQFF.

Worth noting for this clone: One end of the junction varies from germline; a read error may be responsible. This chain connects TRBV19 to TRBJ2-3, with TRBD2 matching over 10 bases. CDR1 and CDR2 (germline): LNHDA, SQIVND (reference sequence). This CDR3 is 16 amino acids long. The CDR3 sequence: CASSTRTSGYTDTQYF. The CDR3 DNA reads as TGTGCCAGCAGTACGAGGACTAGCGGATACACAGATACGCAGTATTTT. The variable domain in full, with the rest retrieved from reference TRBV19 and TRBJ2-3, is DGGITQSPKYLFRKEGQNVTLSCEQNLNHDAMYWYRQDPGQGLRLIYYSQIVNDFQKGDIAEGYSVSREKKESFPLTVTSAQKNPTAFYLCASSTRTSGYTDTQYFGPGTRLTVL.

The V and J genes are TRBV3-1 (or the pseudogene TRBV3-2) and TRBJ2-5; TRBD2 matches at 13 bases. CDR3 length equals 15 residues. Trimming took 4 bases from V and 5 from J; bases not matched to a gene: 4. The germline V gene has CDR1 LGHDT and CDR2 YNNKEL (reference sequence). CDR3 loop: CASSLGTSGMETQYF. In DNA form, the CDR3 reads TGTGCCAGCAGCCTGGGGACTAGCGGGATGGAGACCCAGTACTTC.

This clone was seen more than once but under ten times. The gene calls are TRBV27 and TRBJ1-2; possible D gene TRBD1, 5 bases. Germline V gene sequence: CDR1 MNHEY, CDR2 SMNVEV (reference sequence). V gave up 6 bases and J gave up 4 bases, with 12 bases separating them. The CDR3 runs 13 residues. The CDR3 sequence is CASSPGGIYGYTF. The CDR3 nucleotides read TGTGCCAGCAGCCCCGGGGGAATCTATGGCTACACCTTC.

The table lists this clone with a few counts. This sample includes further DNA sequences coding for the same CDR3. CDR3 loop: CASSVSGTYNEQFF. CDR3 nucleotides: TGTGCCAGCAGCGTAAGCGGGACCTACAATGAGCAGTTCTTC. This rearrangement joins TRBV9 to TRBJ2-1; 7 nucleotides line up with TRBD2. J gave up 2 bases and V 1 base, and 0 bases lay outside the gene matches. CDR1 and CDR2 (germline): SGDLS, YYNGEE. CDR3 length: 14 amino acids.

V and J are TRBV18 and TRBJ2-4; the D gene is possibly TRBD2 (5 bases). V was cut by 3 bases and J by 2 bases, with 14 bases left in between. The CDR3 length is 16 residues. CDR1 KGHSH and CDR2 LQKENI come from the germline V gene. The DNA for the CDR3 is TGTGCCAGCTCACCGCTGGCAGGCGGGTCCAAAAACATTCAGTACTTC. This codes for CASSPLAGGSKNIQYF.

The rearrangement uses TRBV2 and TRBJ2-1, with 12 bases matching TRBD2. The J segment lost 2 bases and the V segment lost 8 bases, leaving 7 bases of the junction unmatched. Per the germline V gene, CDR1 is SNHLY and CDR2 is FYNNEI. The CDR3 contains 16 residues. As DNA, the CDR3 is TGTGCCAGCTACCCCCTAGCGGGAGGGCCCTACAATGAGCAGTTCTTC. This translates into CASYPLAGGPYNEQFF.

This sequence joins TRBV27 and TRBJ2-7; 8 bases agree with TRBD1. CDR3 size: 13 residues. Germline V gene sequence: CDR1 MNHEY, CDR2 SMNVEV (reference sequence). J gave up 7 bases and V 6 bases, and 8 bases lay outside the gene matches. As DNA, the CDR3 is TGTGCCAGCAGCCCGGACAGGGCGGGTGAGCAGTACTTC. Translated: CASSPDRAGEQYF.

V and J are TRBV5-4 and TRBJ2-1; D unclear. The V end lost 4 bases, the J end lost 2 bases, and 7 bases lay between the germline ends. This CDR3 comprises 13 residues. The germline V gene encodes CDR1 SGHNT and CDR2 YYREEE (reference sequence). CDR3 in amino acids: CASSLTAYNEQFF. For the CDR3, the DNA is TGTGCCAGCAGCCTAACAGCCTACAATGAGCAGTTCTTC.

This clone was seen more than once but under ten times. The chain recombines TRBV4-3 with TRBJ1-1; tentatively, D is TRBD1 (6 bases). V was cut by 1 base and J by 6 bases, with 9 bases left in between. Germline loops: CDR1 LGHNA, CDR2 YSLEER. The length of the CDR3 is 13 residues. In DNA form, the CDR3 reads TGCGCCAGCAGCCAAGCTACAGGGTCTGAAGCTTTCTTT. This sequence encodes CASSQATGSEAFF.

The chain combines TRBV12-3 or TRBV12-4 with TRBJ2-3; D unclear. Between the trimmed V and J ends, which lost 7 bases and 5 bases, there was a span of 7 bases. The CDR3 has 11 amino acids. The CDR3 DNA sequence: TGTGCCAGCACCCCGGGAGATACGCAGTATTTT. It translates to CASTPGDTQYF.

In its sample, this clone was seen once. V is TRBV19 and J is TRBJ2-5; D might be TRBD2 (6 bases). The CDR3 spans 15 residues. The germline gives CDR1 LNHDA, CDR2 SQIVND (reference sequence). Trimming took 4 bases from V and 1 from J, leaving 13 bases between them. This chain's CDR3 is CASSTPQGGQETQYF. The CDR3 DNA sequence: TGTGCCAGTAGTACGCCCCAGGGAGGCCAAGAGACCCAGTACTTC. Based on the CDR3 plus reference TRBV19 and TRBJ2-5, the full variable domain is DGGITQSPKYLFRKEGQNVTLSCEQNLNHDAMYWYRQDPGQGLRLIYYSQIVNDFQKGDIAEGYSVSREKKESFPLTVTSAQKNPTAFYLCASSTPQGGQETQYFGPGTRLLVL.

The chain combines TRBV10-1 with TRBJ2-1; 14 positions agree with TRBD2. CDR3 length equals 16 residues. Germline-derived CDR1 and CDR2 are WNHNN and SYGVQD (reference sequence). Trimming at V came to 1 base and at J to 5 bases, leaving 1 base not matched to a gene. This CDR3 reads CASSELGLAGDNEQFF. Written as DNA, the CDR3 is TGCGCCAGCAGTGAGTTGGGACTAGCGGGAGACAATGAGCAGTTCTTC.

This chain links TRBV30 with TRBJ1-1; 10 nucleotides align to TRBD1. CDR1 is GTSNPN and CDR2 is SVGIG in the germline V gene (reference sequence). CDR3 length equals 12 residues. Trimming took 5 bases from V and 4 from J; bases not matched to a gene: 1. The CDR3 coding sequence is TGTGCCTGGGGACAGGGGGTCACTGAAGCTTTCTTT. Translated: CAWGQGVTEAFF.

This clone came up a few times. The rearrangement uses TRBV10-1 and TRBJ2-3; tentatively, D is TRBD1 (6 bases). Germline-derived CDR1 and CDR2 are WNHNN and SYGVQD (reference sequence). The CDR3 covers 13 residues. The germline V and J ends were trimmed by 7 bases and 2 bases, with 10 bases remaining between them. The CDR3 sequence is CASNRDITDTQYF. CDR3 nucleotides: TGCGCCAGCAACCGGGACATCACAGATACGCAGTATTTT.

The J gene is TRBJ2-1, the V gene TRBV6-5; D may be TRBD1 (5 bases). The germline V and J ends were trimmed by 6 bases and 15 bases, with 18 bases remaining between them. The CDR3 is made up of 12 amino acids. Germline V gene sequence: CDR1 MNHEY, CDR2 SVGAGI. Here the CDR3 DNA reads TGTGCCAGCAGCCAGTCCAGGGTACTGTGGTTCTTC. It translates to CASSQSRVLWFF.

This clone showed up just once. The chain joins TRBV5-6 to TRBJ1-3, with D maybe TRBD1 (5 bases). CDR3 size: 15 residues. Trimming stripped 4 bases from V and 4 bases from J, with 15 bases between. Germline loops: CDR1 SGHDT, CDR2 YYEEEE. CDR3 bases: TGTGCCAGCAGCCCCCGGGGGTTGTACGGAAACACCATATATTTT. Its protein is CASSPRGLYGNTIYF. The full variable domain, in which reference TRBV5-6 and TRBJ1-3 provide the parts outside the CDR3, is DAGVTQSPTHLIKTRGQQVTLRCSPKSGHDTVSWYQQALGQGPQFIFQYYEEEERQRGNFPDRFSGHQFPNYSSELNVNALLLGDSALYLCASSPRGLYGNTIYFGEGSWLTVV.

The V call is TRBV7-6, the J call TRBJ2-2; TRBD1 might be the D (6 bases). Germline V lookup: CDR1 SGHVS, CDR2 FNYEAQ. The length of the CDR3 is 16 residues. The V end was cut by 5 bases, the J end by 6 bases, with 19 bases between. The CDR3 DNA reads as TGTGCCAGCAGCCGCCGACAGGACCAAAGGGCCGGGGAGCTGTTTTTT. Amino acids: CASSRRQDQRAGELFF.

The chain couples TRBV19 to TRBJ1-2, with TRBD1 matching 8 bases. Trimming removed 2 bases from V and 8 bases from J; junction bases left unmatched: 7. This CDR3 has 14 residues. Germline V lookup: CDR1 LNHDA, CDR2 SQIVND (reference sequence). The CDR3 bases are TGTGCCAGTAGTATAAGGTTGGACAGGGACGGCTACACCTTC. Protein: CASSIRLDRDGYTF.

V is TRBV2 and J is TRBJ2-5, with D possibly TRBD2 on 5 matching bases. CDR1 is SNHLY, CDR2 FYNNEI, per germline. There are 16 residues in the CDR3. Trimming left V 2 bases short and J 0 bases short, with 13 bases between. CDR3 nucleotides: TGTGCCAGCAGTGAAATCCTTCCGGGGTACCAAGAGACCCAGTACTTC. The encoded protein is CASSEILPGYQETQYF.